This entry lists 11 T cell receptor beta chains sequenced from one sample in a study of blood T cell repertoires in COVID-19. TCRdb's table, derived via immunoSEQ multiplex PCR, lists solely in-frame clones and lacks some. Here the sample spans 180,000 or so clones, roughly 89% being singletons. Sample: peripheral blood. The receptor source for this set is a man aged 18-30 years with active or convalescent COVID-19.

The chain links TRBV11-2 to TRBJ2-1; TRBD2 is a possible D gene (5 bases). The CDR3 runs 16 residues. Germline lookup yields CDR1 SGHAT and CDR2 FQNNGV. V shed 0 bases and J shed 0 bases, with 9 bases lying between them. The CDR3: CASSLDPGSSYNEQFF. For the CDR3, the DNA is TGTGCCAGCAGCTTAGACCCGGGGAGCTCCTACAATGAGCAGTTCTTC.

V usage is TRBV5-4 and J usage is TRBJ2-7; D ambiguous. There are 12 residues in the CDR3. Trimming left V 2 bases short and J 6 bases short, with 9 bases between. From germline, CDR1 is SGHNT and CDR2 YYREEE (reference sequence). For the CDR3, the DNA is TGTGCCAGCAGCTTTGCTAGTGGCGAGCAGTACTTC. Translated: CASSFASGEQYF.

The V and J genes are TRBV7-8 and TRBJ2-6; a weak D match, TRBD2 (6 bases). CDR1 and CDR2 (germline): SGHVS, FQNEAQ. This CDR3 contains 17 residues. V was trimmed by 5 bases and J by 4 bases, leaving 18 bases between them. CDR3 in DNA: TGTGCCAGCAGCGGGAGGTCAAGTACCTCCGGGGCCAACGTCCTGACTTTC. This gives the protein CASSGRSSTSGANVLTF.

This chain links TRBV5-8 with TRBJ1-2, with TRBD1 identical over 7 bases. The CDR3 sequence is 15 residues long. CDR1 is SGHTS, CDR2 YDEGEE, per germline. Unmatched junction bases numbered 10, after V lost 5 bases and J lost 3 bases. The CDR3 here is CASSFSAGQDYGYTF. In DNA form, the CDR3 reads TGTGCCAGCAGTTTCTCTGCTGGACAGGACTATGGCTACACCTTC.

CDR3 region: CASSPRPEQGDMNTEAFF. CDR3 sequence (DNA): TGTGCCAGCAGCCCCCGACCGGAACAGGGGGATATGAACACTGAAGCTTTCTTT. The chain uses TRBV9 and TRBJ1-1; 8 nucleotides line up with TRBD1. J was trimmed by 0 bases and V by 4 bases; bases with no gene match: 14. Germline V gene sequence: CDR1 SGDLS, CDR2 YYNGEE. The CDR3 contains 18 residues.

The V gene is TRBV6-4, the J gene TRBJ2-1, with 8 bases matching TRBD2. The CDR3 extends over 16 amino acids. Trimming took 3 bases from V and 0 from J; bases not matched to a gene: 4. Per the germline V gene, CDR1 is MRHNA and CDR2 is SNTAGT. The CDR3 reads CASSDGSGSSYNEQFF. The CDR3 DNA sequence: TGTGCCAGCAGTGATGGAAGCGGGAGCTCCTACAATGAGCAGTTCTTC.

The rearrangement links TRBV28 to TRBJ2-2; no reliable D call. The CDR3 contains 14 residues. The germline V and J ends were trimmed by 11 bases and 4 bases, with 17 bases remaining between them. Germline V lookup: CDR1 MDHEN, CDR2 SYDVKM. This CDR3 reads CAVFSSLTTGELFF. The CDR3 DNA reads as TGTGCCGTCTTCAGTTCCCTCACCACCGGGGAGCTGTTTTTT.

The genes are TRBV11-3 and TRBJ2-7; 8 nucleotides line up with TRBD1. This CDR3 spans 14 amino acids. V was clipped by 5 bases and J by 5 bases; unmatched bases: 8. Per germline, CDR1 SGHNT and CDR2 YENEEA. CDR3 sequence reads: CASSRNRGIDEQYF. CDR3 DNA sequence: TGTGCCAGCAGCCGAAACAGGGGGATCGACGAGCAGTACTTC.

Here the CDR3 DNA reads TGTGCCAGCAGCTTAGGGGGGCTGTATGGCTACACCTTC. Amino acid sequence: CASSLGGLYGYTF. The chain has TRBV7-8 and TRBJ1-2; tentatively, D is TRBD1 (6 bases). V was cut by 1 base and J by 5 bases, with 8 bases left in between. Germline CDR1 reads SGHVS; CDR2 reads FQNEAQ. This CDR3 has 13 amino acids.

The V call is TRBV20-1, the J call TRBJ2-7; D is perhaps TRBD1 (7 bases). This CDR3 is 11 amino acids long. The V and J ends lost 5 bases and 5 bases respectively, with 10 bases between them. Looked up from germline, CDR1 is DFQATT and CDR2 is SNEGSKA (reference sequence). CDR3: CSAGGTDEQYF. CDR3 DNA sequence: TGCAGTGCTGGAGGGACAGACGAGCAGTACTTC.

This chain joins TRBV13 and TRBJ2-5; 13 positions match TRBD2. CDR1 PRHDT and CDR2 FYEKMQ come from the germline V gene (reference sequence). CDR3 length equals 16 residues. V trimming: 5 bases; J trimming: 7 bases; junction bases outside the gene matches: 10. CDR3 bases: TGTGCCAGCAGCGATTCCGGACTAGCGGGGGTCGGGACCCAGTACTTC. Its protein is CASSDSGLAGVGTQYF.